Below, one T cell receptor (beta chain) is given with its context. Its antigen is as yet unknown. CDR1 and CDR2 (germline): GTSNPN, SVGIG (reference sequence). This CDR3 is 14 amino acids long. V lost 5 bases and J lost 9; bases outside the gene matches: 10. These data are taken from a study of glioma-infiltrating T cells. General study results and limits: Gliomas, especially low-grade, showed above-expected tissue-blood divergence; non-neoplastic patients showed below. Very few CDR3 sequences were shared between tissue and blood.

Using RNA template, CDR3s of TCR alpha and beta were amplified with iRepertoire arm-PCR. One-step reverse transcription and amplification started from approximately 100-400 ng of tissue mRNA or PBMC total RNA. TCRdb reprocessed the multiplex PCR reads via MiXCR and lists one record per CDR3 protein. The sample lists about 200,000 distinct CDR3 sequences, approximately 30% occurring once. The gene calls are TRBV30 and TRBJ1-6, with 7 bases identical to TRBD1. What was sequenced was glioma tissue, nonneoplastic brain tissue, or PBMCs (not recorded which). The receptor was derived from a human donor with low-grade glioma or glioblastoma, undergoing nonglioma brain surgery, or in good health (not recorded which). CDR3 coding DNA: TGTGCCTGGGGGATGGGACAGTCGGTTTCACCCCTCCACTTT. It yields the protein CAWGMGQSVSPLHF. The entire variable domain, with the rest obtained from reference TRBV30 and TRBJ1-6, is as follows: SQTIHQWPATLVQPVGSPLSLECTVEGTSNPNLYWYRQAAGRGLQLLFYSVGIGQISSEVPQNLSASRPQDRQFILSSKKLLLSDSGFYLCAWGMGQSVSPLHFGNGTRLTVT.